The clone carrying this TCR beta chain has a handful of counts. The source of the sample is a study of blood T cell repertoires in COVID-19. Across the study: The United States, Italy and Spain provided the acute and convalescent COVID-19 samples. T cells, B-cell-depleted T cells, or PBMCs provided the cDNA or gDNA that served as material.

Per the study methods: Nucleated cell number was recorded as an estimate derived from reference gene primer amplification. The table came from immunoSEQ multiplex PCR; TCRdb's copy has only in-frame clones and leaves some out. The DNA was the basis for D and trimming; V, J and clone size are from that table. The repertoire consists of some 240,000 clones, with roughly four fifths occurring once and the leading ten covering 12%. The CDR3 runs to 15 residues. Trimming left V 5 bases short and J 8 bases short, with 21 bases between. Per the germline V gene, CDR1 is PRHDT and CDR2 is FYEKMQ (reference sequence).

The source is an older woman with active or convalescent COVID-19. The chain is built from TRBV13 and TRBJ1-2, with D possibly being TRBD1 (6 bases). Sequencing input: peripheral blood. The CDR3 bases are TGTGCCAGCAGCCCGGCCGGGACGGGACATCAGGGCTACACCTTC. Translation gives CASSPAGTGHQGYTF.